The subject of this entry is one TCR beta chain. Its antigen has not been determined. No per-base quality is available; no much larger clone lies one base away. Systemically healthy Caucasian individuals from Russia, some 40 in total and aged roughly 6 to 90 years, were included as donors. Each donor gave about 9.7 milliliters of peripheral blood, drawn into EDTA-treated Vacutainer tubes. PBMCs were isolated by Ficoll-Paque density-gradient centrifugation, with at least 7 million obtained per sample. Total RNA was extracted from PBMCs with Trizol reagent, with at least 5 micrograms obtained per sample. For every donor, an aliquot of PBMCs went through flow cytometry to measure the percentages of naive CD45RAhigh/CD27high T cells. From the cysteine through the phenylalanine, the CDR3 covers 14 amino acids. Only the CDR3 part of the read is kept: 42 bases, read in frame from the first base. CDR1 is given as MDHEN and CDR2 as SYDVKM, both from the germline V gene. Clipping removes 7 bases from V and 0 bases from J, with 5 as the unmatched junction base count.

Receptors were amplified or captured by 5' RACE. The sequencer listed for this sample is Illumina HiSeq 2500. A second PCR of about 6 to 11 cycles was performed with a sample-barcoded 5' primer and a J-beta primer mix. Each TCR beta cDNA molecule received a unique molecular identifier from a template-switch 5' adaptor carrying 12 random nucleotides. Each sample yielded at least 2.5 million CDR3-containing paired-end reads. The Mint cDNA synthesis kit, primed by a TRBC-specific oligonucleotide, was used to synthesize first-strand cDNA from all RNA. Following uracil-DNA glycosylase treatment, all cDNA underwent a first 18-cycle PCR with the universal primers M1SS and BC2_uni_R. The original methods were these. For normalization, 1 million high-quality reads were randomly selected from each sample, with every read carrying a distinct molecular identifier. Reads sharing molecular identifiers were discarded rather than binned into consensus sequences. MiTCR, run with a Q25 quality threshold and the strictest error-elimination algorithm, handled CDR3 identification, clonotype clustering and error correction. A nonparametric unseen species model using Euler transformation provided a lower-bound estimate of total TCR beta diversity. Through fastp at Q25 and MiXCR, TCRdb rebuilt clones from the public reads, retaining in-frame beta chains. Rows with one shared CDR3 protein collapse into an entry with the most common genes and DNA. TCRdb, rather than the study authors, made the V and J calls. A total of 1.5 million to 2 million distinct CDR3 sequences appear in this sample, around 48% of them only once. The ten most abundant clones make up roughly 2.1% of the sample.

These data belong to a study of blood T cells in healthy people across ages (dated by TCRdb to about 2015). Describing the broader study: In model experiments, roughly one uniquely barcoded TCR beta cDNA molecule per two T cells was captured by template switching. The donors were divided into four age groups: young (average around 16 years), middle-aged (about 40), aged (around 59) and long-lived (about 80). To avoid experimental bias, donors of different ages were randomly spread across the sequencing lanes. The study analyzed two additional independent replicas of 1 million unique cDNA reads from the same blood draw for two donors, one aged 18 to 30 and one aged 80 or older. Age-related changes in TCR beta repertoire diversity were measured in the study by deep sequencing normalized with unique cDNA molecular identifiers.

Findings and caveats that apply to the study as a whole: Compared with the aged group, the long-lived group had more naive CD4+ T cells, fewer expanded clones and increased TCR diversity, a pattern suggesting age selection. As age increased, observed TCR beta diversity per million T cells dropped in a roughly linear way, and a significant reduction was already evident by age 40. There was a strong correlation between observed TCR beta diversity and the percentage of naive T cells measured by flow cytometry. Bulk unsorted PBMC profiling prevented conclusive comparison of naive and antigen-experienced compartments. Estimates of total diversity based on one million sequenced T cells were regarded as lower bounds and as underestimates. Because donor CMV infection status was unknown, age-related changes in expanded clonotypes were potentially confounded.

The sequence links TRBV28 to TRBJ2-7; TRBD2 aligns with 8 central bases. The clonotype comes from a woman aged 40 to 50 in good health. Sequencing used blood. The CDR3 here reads CASISGTISYEQYF. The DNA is TGTGCCAGCATTAGCGGGACTATCTCCTACGAGCAGTACTTC.